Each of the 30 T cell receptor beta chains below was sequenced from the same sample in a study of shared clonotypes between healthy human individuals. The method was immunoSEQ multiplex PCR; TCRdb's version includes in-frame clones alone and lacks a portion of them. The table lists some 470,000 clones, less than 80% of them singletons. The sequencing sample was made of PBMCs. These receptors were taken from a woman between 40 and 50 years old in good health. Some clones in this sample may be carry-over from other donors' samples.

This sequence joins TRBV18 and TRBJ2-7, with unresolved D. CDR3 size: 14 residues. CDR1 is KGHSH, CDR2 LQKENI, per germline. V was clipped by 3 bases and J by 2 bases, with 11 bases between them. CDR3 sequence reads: CASSPEAWAYEQYF. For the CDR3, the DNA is TGTGCCAGCTCACCCGAAGCCTGGGCCTACGAGCAGTACTTC.

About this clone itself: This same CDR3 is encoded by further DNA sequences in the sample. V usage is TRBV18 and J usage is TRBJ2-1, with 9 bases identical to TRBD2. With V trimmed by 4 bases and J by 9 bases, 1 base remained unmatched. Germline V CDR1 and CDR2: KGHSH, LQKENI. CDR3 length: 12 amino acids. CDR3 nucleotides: TGTGCCAGCTCACAACTAGCGGGTGAGCAGTTCTTC. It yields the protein CASSQLAGEQFF.

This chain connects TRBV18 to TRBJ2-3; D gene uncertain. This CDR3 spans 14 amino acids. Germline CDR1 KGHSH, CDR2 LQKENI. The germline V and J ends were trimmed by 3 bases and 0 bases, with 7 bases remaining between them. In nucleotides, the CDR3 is TGTGCCAGCTCACCTTCCCAGAGCACAGATACGCAGTATTTT. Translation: CASSPSQSTDTQYF.

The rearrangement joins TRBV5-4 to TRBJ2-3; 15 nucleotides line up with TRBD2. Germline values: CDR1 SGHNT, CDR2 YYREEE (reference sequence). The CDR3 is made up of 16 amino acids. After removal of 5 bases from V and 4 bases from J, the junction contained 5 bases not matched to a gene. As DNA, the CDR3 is TGTGCCAGCAGTTGGACTAGCGGGAGGGTTGCAGATACGCAGTATTTT. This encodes CASSWTSGRVADTQYF.

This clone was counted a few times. This CDR3 reads CASRAWAAGAEAFF. The CDR3 region has the DNA TGTGCCAGTAGGGCGTGGGCAGCGGGGGCTGAAGCTTTCTTT. J is TRBJ1-1 and V is TRBV19; D is perhaps TRBD1 (5 bases). In germline, CDR1 is LNHDA, CDR2 SQIVND (reference sequence). The CDR3 covers 14 residues. Trimming removed 6 bases from V and 6 bases from J, with 17 bases in between.

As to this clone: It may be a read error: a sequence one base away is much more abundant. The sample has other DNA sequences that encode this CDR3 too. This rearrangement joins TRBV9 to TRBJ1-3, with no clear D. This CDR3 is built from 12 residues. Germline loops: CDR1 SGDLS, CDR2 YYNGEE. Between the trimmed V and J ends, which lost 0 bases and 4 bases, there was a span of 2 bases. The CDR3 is CASSVGGNTIYF. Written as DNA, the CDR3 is TGTGCCAGCAGCGTAGGAGGAAACACCATATATTTT.

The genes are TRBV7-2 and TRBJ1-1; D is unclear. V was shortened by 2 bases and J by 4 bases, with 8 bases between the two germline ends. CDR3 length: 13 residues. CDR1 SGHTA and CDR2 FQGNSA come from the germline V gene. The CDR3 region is CASSLSWVTEAFF. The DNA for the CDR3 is TGTGCCAGCAGCTTATCTTGGGTCACTGAAGCTTTCTTT.

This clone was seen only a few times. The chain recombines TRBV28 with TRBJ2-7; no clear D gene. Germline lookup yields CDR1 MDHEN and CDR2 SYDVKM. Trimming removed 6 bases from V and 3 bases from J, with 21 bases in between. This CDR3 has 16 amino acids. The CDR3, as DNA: TGTGCCAGCAGCCACCCCCCGTCCTACCTTAACTACGAGCAGTACTTC. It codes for CASSHPPSYLNYEQYF. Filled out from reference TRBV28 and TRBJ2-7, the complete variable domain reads DVKVTQSSRYLVKRTGEKVFLECVQDMDHENMFWYRQDPGLGLRLIYFSYDVKMKEKGDIPEGYSVSREKKERFSLILESASTNQTSMYLCASSHPPSYLNYEQYFGPGTRLTVT.

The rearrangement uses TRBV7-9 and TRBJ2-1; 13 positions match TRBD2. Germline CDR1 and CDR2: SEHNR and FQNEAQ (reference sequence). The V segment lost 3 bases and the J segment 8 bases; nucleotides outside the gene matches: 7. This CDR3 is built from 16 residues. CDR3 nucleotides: TGTGCCAGCAGCTTCGGGACTAGCGGGACCTCAGATGAGCAGTTCTTC. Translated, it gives CASSFGTSGTSDEQFF.

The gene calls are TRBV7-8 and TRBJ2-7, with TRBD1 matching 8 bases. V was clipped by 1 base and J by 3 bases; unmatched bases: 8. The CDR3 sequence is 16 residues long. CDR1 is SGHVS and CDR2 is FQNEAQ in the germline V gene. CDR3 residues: CASSLGRTGYLYEQYF. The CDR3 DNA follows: TGTGCCAGCAGCTTAGGACGGACAGGGTATCTCTACGAGCAGTACTTC. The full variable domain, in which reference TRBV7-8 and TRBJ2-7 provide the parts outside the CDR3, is GAGVSQSPRYKVAKRGQDVALRCDPISGHVSLFWYQQALGQGPEFLTYFQNEAQLDKSGLPSDRFFAERPEGSVSTLKIQRTQQEDSAVYLCASSLGRTGYLYEQYFGPGTRLTVT.

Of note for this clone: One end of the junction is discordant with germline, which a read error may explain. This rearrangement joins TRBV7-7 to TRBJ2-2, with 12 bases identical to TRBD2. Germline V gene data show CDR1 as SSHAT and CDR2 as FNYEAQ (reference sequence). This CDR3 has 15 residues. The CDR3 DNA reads TGTGCTAGCAGCCCAACTAGCGGGAGGACCGGGGAGCTGTTTTTT. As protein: CASSPTSGRTGELFF.

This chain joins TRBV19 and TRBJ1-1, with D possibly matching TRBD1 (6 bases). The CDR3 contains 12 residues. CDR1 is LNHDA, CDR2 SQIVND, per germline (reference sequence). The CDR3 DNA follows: TGTGCTGCAGGACAGACGAACACTGAAGCTTTCTTT. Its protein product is CAAGQTNTEAFF.

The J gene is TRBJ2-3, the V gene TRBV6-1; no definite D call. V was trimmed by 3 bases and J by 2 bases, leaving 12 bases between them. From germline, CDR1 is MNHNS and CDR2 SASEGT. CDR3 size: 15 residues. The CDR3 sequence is CASSEGGSHTDTQYF. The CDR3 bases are TGTGCCAGCAGTGAGGGCGGATCCCACACAGATACGCAGTATTTT.

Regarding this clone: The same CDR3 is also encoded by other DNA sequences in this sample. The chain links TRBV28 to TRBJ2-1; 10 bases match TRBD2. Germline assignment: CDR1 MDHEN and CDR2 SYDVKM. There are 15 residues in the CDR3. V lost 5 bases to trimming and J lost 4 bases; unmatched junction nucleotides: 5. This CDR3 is CASSLAGEGYNEQFF. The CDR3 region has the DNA TGTGCCAGCAGTCTAGCGGGAGAGGGATACAATGAGCAGTTCTTC.

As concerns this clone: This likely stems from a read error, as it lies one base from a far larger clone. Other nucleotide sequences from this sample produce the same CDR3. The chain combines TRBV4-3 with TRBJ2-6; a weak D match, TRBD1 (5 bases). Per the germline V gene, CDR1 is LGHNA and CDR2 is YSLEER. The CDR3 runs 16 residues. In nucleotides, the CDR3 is TGCGCCAGCAGCCGTGGCCAAGGCTCTGGGGCCAACGTCCTGACCTTC. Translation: CASSRGQGSGANVLTF.

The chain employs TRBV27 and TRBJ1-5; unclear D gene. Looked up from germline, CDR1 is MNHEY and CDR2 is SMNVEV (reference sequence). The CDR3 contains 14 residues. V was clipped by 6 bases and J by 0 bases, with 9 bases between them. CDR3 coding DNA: TGTGCCAGCAGCGCAGGTTTTAGCAATCAGCCCCAGCATTTT. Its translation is CASSAGFSNQPQHF.

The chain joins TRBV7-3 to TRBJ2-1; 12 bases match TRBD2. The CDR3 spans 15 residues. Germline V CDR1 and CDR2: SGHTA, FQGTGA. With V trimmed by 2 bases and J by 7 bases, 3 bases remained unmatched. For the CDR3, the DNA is TGTGCCAGCAGCTTACTAGCGGGAGGGATAAATGAGCAGTTCTTC. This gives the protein CASSLLAGGINEQFF.

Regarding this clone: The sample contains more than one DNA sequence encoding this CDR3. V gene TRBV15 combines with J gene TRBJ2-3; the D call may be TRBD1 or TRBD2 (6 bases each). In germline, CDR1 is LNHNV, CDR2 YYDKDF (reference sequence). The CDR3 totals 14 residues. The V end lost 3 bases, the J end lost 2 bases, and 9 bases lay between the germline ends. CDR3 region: CATSRGGSTDTQYF. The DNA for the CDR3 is TGTGCCACCAGCAGGGGGGGCTCCACAGATACGCAGTATTTT.

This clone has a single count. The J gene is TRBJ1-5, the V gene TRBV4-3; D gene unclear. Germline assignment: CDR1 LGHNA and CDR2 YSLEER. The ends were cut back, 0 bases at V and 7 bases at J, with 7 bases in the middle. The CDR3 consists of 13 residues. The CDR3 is CASSQDASQPQHF. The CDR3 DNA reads TGCGCCAGCAGCCAAGATGCCAGCCAGCCCCAGCATTTT.

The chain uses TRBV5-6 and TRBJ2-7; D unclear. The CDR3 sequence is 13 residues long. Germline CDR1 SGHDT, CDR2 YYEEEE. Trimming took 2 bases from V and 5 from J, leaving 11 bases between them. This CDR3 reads CASSFSSRNEQYF. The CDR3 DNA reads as TGTGCCAGCAGCTTCAGTAGCCGGAACGAGCAGTACTTC.

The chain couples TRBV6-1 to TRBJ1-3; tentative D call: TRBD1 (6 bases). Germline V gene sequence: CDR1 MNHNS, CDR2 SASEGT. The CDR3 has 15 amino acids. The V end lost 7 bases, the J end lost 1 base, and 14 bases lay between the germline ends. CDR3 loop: CASTSRGGSGNTIYF. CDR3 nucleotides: TGTGCCAGCACGAGCAGGGGAGGGTCTGGAAACACCATATATTTT.

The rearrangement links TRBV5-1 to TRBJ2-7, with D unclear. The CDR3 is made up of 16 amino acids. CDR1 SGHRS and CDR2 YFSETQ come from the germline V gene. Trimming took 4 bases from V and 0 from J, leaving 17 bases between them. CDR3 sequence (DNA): TGCGCCAGCAGCCCGGCGGCGCAGGCGAGCTCCTACGAGCAGTACTTC. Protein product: CASSPAAQASSYEQYF.

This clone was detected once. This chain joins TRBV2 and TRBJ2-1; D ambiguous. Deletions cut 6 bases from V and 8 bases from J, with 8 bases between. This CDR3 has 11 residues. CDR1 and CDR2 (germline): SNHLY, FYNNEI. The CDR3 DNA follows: TGTGCCAGCAGCACATTCCATGAGCAGTTCTTC. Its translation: CASSTFHEQFF.

The CDR3 is CASSLTPTSVDEQFF. As DNA, the CDR3 is TGTGCCAGCAGCCTAACCCCCACTAGCGTGGATGAGCAGTTCTTC. The rearrangement joins TRBV7-9 to TRBJ2-1; 7 bases fit TRBD2. The CDR3 sequence is 15 residues long. From germline, CDR1 is SEHNR and CDR2 FQNEAQ (reference sequence). The ends lost 5 bases at V and 8 bases at J; junction bases unmatched: 12.

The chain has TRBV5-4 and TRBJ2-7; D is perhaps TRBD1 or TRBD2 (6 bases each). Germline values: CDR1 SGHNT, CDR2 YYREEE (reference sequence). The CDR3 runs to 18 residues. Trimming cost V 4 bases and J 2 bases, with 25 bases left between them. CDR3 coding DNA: TGTGCCAGCAGCAATATCGCATTCCCCGGGGGCGCGGCCTACGAGCAGTACTTC. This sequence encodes CASSNIAFPGGAAYEQYF.

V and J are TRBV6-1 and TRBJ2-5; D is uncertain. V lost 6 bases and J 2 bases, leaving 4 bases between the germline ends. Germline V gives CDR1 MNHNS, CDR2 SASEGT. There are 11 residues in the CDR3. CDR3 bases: TGTGCCAGCAGATCGCAAGAGACCCAGTACTTC. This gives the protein CASRSQETQYF.

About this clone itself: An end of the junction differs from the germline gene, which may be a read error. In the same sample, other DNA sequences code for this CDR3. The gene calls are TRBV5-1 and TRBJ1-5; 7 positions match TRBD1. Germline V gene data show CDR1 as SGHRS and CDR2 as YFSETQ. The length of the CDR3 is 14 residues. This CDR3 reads CASSFDREEQSQHF. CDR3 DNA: TGCGCCAGCAGCTTCGACAGGGAGGAGCAGTCCCAACATTTT.

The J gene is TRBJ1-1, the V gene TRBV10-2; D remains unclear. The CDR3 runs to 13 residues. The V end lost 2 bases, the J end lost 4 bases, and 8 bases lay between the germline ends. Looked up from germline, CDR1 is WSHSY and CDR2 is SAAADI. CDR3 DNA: TGCGCCAGCAGTGAGAATGGGTTCACTGAAGCTTTCTTT. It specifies CASSENGFTEAFF.

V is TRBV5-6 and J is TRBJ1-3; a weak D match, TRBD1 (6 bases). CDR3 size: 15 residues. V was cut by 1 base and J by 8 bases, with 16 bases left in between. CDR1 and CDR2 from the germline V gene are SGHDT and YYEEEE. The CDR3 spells CASSLIRGPVDTIYF. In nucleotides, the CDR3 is TGTGCCAGCAGCTTGATTCGGGGGCCGGTGGACACCATATATTTT.

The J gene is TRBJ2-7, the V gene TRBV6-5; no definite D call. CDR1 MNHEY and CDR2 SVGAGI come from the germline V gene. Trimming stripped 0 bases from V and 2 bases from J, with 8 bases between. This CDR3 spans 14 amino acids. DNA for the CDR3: TGTGCCAGCAGTTACTCTGATACAGCCTACGAGCAGTACTTC. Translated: CASSYSDTAYEQYF.